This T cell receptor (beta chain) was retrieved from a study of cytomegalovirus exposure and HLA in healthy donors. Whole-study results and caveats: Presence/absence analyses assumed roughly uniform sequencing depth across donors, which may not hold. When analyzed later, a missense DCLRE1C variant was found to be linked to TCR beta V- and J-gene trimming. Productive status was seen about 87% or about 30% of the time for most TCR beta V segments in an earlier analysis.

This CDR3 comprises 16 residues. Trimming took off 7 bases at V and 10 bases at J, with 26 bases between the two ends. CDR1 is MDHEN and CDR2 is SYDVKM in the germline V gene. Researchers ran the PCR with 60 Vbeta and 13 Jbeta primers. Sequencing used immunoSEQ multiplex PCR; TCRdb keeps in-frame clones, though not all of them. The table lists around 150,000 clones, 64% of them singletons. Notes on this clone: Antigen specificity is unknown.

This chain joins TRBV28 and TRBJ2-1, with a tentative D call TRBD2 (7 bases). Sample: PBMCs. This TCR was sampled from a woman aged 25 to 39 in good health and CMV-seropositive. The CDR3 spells CASTLYIPGGNGEQFF. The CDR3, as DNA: TGTGCCAGCACCCTTTATATCCCGGGGGGCAATGGGGAGCAGTTCTTC.